A selection of T cell receptor beta chains follows, all from one sample in a study of T cells in severe cutaneous drug reactions. For each CDR3 protein, TCRdb gives one entry from its re-call of the multiplex PCR reads, without DNA. Recorded for this sample: about 9,600 distinct CDR3 sequences. Sequenced material: cells from a skin blister. Receptors were obtained from a human donor with Stevens-Johnson syndrome, a severe cutaneous drug reaction. Both conserved end residues are part of each CDR3. Fields, in order: J gene, clone size, V gene, CDR3 protein. Expanded clones get a size class; other rows say once, few or many, or leave the size out.

J: TRBJ2-1; size: NA; V: TRBV20-1; CDR3: CSARDPETVGQFF
J: TRBJ1-5; size: medium-sized; V: TRBV20-1; CDR3: CSARDLDRVNQPQHF
J: TRBJ2-7; size: NA; V: TRBV20-1; CDR3: CSARGLAGGSYEQYF
J: TRBJ2-1; size: NA; V: TRBV20-1; CDR3: CSATISGRPYNEQFF
J: TRBJ1-1; size: medium-sized; V: TRBV20-1; CDR3: CSARPGHVLTSEAFF
J: TRBJ2-7; size: NA; V: TRBV20-1; CDR3: CSARPSGQGAGYEQYF
J: TRBJ2-2; size: NA; V: TRBV29-1; CDR3: CSVGIRMTGELFF
J: TRBJ2-1; size: NA; V: TRBV20-1; CDR3: CSAQPGTVAGGGGINEQFF
J: TRBJ2-2; size: medium-sized; V: TRBV20-1; CDR3: CSARRLAGELFF
J: TRBJ1-5; size: medium-sized; V: TRBV20-1; CDR3: CSALKGATGAQHF
J: TRBJ2-7; size: NA; V: TRBV7-3; CDR3: CASSPHGTLLNEQYF
J: TRBJ2-2; size: NA; V: TRBV29-1; CDR3: CSVKNTGELFF
J: TRBJ2-7; size: NA; V: TRBV20-1; CDR3: CSAIPGRNSYEQYF
J: TRBJ2-1; size: NA; V: TRBV20-1; CDR3: CSARTQAGSYNEQFF
J: TRBJ2-3; size: NA; V: TRBV20-1; CDR3: CSAHPTSGSTDTQYF
J: TRBJ2-1; size: medium-sized; V: TRBV20-1; CDR3: CSAVGLADLRRNEQFF
J: TRBJ2-7; size: NA; V: TRBV29-1; CDR3: CSVVAGGVYEQYF
J: TRBJ1-5; size: medium-sized; V: TRBV20-1; CDR3: CSAYRLLENSNQPQHF
J: TRBJ1-1; size: NA; V: TRBV18; CDR3: CASSSDGNTEAFF
J: TRBJ2-3; size: NA; V: TRBV29-1; CDR3: CSVVQGVTDTQYF
J: TRBJ1-2; size: medium-sized; V: TRBV20-1; CDR3: CSAPPVGSNYGYTF
J: TRBJ2-1; size: NA; V: TRBV20-1; CDR3: CSARGETGRDNEQFF
J: TRBJ2-1; size: NA; V: TRBV29-1; CDR3: CSVEAGTGDHEQFF
J: TRBJ2-1; size: NA; V: TRBV20-1; CDR3: CSARAAANPYNEQFF
J: TRBJ1-1; size: NA; V: TRBV29-1; CDR3: CSADGQNTEAFF
J: TRBJ1-1; size: NA; V: TRBV18; CDR3: CASSPSGEAFF
J: TRBJ1-2; size: NA; V: TRBV2; CDR3: CASSRDRFYGYTF
J: TRBJ1-5; size: NA; V: TRBV20-1; CDR3: CSAFGQFGQPQHF
J: TRBJ2-7; size: medium-sized; V: TRBV20-1; CDR3: CSARDARTSDRSYEQYF
J: TRBJ2-3; size: NA; V: TRBV20-1; CDR3: CSALPGTSGLLSTDTQYF
J: TRBJ2-7; size: NA; V: TRBV29-1; CDR3: CSVLTGGFYEQYF
J: TRBJ1-2; size: NA; V: TRBV29-1; CDR3: CSVGTTGTTGYTF
J: TRBJ2-3; size: NA; V: TRBV29-1; CDR3: CSAPGLDRSTDTQYF
J: TRBJ2-7; size: NA; V: TRBV29-1; CDR3: CSVEASVGEQYF
J: TRBJ2-3; size: NA; V: TRBV29-1; CDR3: CSVEQLGLAGGKYF
J: TRBJ1-1; size: medium-sized; V: TRBV20-1; CDR3: CSAGRGETEAFF
J: TRBJ1-5; size: medium-sized; V: TRBV20-1; CDR3: CSARDIAQGGNQPQHF
J: TRBJ1-6; size: NA; V: TRBV20-1; CDR3: CSARWQKRNNSPLHF
J: TRBJ2-7; size: NA; V: TRBV20-1; CDR3: CSASGTSSSYEQYF
J: TRBJ2-3; size: NA; V: TRBV29-1; CDR3: CSVVWGPSTDTQYF
J: TRBJ2-1; size: NA; V: TRBV5-1; CDR3: CASSRQATSGSPYNEQFF
J: TRBJ2-7; size: NA; V: TRBV20-1; CDR3: CSASNRTYEQYF
J: TRBJ2-5; size: NA; V: TRBV29-1; CDR3: CSVEDRSGRIEETQYF
J: TRBJ2-7; size: medium-sized; V: TRBV20-1; CDR3: CSASRPRTSGEYYEQYF
J: TRBJ2-1; size: medium-sized; V: TRBV20-1; CDR3: CSAREGDYSSEQFF
J: TRBJ2-2; size: NA; V: TRBV3-1; CDR3: CASSQVASGENTGELFF
J: TRBJ1-1; size: medium-sized; V: TRBV28; CDR3: CASSLIAGTEAFF
J: TRBJ2-7; size: NA; V: TRBV29-1; CDR3: CSVLLSSLSSYEQYF
J: TRBJ1-5; size: NA; V: TRBV29-1; CDR3: CSVEIPQGRPQHF
J: TRBJ2-3; size: NA; V: TRBV29-1; CDR3: CSVPSTGTTDTQYF
J: TRBJ2-3; size: NA; V: TRBV29-1; CDR3: CSVGTLAGVSDTQYF
J: TRBJ1-4; size: NA; V: TRBV29-1; CDR3: CSVGTDRESEKLFF
J: TRBJ2-1; size: NA; V: TRBV7-3; CDR3: CASSSIGSSYNEQFF
J: TRBJ1-1; size: NA; V: TRBV29-1; CDR3: CSVEGGRGGTEAFF